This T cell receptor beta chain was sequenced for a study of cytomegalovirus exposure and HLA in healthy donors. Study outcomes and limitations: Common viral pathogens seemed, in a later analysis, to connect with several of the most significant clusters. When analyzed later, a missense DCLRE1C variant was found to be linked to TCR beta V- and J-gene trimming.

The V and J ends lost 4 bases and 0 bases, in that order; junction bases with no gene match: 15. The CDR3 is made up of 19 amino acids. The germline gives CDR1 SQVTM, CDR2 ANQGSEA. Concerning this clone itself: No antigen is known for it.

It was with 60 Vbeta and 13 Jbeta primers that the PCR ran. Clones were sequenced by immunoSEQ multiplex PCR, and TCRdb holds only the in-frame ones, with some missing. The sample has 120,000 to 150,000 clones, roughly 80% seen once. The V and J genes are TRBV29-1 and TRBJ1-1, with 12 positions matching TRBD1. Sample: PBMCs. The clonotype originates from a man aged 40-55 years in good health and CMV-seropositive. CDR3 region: CSVVAGQGATSRVNTEAFF. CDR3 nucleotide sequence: TGCAGCGTTGTGGCGGGACAGGGGGCTACTTCTAGGGTGAACACTGAAGCTTTCTTT.